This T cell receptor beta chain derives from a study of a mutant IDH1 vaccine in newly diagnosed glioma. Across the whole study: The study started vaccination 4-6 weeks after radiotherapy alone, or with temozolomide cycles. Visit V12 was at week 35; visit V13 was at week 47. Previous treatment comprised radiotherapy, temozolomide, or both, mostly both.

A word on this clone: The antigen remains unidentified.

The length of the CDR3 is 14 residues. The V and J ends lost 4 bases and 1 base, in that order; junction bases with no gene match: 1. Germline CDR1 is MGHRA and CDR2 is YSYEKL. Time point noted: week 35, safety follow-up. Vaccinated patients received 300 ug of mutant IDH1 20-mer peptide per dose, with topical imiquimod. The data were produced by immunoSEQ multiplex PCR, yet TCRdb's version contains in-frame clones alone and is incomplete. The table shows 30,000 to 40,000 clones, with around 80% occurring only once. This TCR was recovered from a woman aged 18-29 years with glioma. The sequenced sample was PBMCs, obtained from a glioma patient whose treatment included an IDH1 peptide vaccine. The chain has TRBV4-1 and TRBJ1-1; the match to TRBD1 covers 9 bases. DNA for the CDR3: TGCGCCAGCAGCCTGGACAGGGGGAACACTGAAGCTTTCTTT. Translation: CASSLDRGNTEAFF.